This T cell receptor beta chain was profiled in a study of shared clonotypes between healthy human individuals. Study at large: Aged 18 to 49, the donors were a couple of women and three men.

The repertoire was sequenced with immunoSEQ multiplex PCR; TCRdb's copy has only in-frame clones and lacks some. The sample contains over a million clones, 95% to 99% of which appear only once. Germline trimming cut 5 bases from V and 3 bases from J; bases unmatched to any gene: 7. This CDR3 has 15 residues. Germline V lookup: CDR1 SEHNR, CDR2 FQNEAQ (reference sequence). V usage is TRBV7-9 and J usage is TRBJ2-1; 7 bases agree with TRBD1. Sequencing used naive CD4+ T cells sorted from blood. The subset was: CD45RA+ positively selected. The TCR comes from a man aged 25 to 45 in good health. The CDR3 region has the DNA TGTGCCAGCAGCCCCAGACAGGGAAACTACAATGAGCAGTTCTTC. Amino acid sequence: CASSPRQGNYNEQFF.